The rows below give T cell receptor beta chains drawn from one sample of a study of vaccination and CD4 T cells after COVID-19. No antigen has been identified for these receptors. TCRdb analysed the PCR reads with MiXCR anew, one entry per CDR3 protein. This sample carries about 12,000 distinct CDR3 sequences, about 40% of them seen once, and the ten largest clones take 16%. Sequenced input: CD4+ T cells from blood, cultured in vitro. The receptors originated from a human donor in good health. Both conserved end residues are part of each CDR3. The order of the fields is V gene, J gene, CDR3 protein.

TRBV20-1	TRBJ2-7	CSASPDYYEQYF
TRBV5-4	TRBJ1-2	CASSSWDRVENYGYTF
TRBV14	TRBJ1-6	CASSPQPRGLYSPLHF
TRBV7-2	TRBJ2-5	CASSFSFQETQYF
TRBV6-5	TRBJ1-2	CASSYSSPLTGSHGYTF
TRBV5-4	TRBJ2-3	CASSLFGQLITDTQYF
TRBV20-1	TRBJ2-3	CSAPEALAGVDTQYF
TRBV24-1	TRBJ1-5	CATSDRGTQPQHF
TRBV27	TRBJ1-2	CASSLAAWSYGYTF
TRBV28	TRBJ1-5	CASSFMASLINQPQHF
TRBV9	TRBJ2-7	CASSVDPRGLREQYF
TRBV19	TRBJ2-3	CASSSRDRRTDTQYF
TRBV6-2/TRBV6-3	TRBJ2-3	CASTSRTSGRSGVTNTQYF
TRBV20-1	TRBJ1-6	CSAREGGSNPSSPLHF
TRBV6-1	TRBJ2-2	CATRQSQVTNTGELFF
TRBV5-8	TRBJ1-2	CASSLNRDRGIDGYTF
TRBV7-8	TRBJ1-2	CASSGRDYGYTF
TRBV7-8	TRBJ2-2	CASSPRQVLAGELFF
TRBV6-5	TRBJ2-1	CASSYLPKLAGVYNEQFF
TRBV6-1	TRBJ2-1	CASSPTSGTYNEQFF
TRBV6-5	TRBJ2-7	CASSYSLLAGPTYEQYF
TRBV7-8	TRBJ1-1	CASSLDGYTEAFF
TRBV6-2/TRBV6-3	TRBJ1-6	CASSYAGPQGSPLHF
TRBV20-1	TRBJ2-7	CSAINRDRVYEQYF
TRBV6-2/TRBV6-3	TRBJ2-3	CASTPTSDTDTQYF
TRBV19	TRBJ2-3	CASIGRSPDTQYF
TRBV20-1	TRBJ2-2	CSARAPNTGELFF
TRBV7-2	TRBJ1-2	CASTSRTATYGYTF
TRBV20-1	TRBJ2-7	CSARDAKGAHEQYF
TRBV27	TRBJ1-6	CASSLRRVYSPLHF
TRBV30	TRBJ2-1	CAWSGSSGSYNEQFF
TRBV7-8	TRBJ2-7	CATQRGGYEQYF
TRBV19	TRBJ2-7	CASSHLRGGSSYEQYF
TRBV7-3	TRBJ1-2	CASSLRDTNYGYTF
TRBV20-1	TRBJ2-4	CSARVSKNIQYF
TRBV30	TRBJ1-6	CAWAGGSPLHF
TRBV5-1	TRBJ1-2	CASSWDRGNNYGYTF
TRBV10-3	TRBJ1-2	CATTTGGDYGYTF
TRBV14	TRBJ1-2	CASSQDIRGYTF
TRBV28	TRBJ1-2	CASRKQGRNYGYTF
TRBV10-3	TRBJ2-4	CAISRVNSTKNIQYF
TRBV7-2	TRBJ1-6	CASSWRQGPPNSPLHF
TRBV28	TRBJ2-4	CASNHPQLSGPPPKNIQYF
TRBV24-1	TRBJ1-1	CATSVGGEAFF
TRBV18	TRBJ2-3	CASSRDLHTLSTDTQYF
TRBV7-2	TRBJ1-2	CASSPDRHGYTF
TRBV7-2	TRBJ1-1	CASSKNRLPNTEAFF
TRBV20-1	TRBJ2-1	CSAGSGRVVNEQFF
TRBV29-1	TRBJ2-7	CSVSIGYEQYF
TRBV6-5	TRBJ2-3	CASSYPGTDTQYF
TRBV5-6	TRBJ1-2	CASSLGQVPLANYGYTF
TRBV20-1	TRBJ2-1	CSARDSRLGTSGINEQFF
TRBV27	TRBJ2-1	CASCSGRRYNEQFF
TRBV28	TRBJ1-3	CATLESNRWISGNTIYF
TRBV7-8	TRBJ2-7	CASSRGSGSPYEQYF
TRBV6-1	TRBJ2-1	CASRLDSYNEQFF
TRBV27	TRBJ1-6	CASTRRGYQGSPLHF